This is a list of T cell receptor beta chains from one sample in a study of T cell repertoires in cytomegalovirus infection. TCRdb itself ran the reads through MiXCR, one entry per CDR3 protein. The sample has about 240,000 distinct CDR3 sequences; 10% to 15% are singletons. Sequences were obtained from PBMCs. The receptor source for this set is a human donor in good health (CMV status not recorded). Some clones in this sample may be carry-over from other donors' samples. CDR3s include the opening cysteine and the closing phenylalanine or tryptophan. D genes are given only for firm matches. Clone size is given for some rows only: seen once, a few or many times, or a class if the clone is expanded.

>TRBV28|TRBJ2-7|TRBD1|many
TGTGCCAGCAGCCAAACCGGGACAGGGGTTGGCGAGCAGTACTTC
CASSQTGTGVGEQYF
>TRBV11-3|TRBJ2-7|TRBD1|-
TGTGCCAGCAGCTCTGGACAGGGGAGTCTCTACGAGCAGTACTTC
CASSSGQGSLYEQYF
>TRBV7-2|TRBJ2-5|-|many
TGTGCCAGCAGCTTAAACGGTCTCGGTGGAACCCAGTACTTC
CASSLNGLGGTQYF
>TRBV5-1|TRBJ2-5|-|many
TGCGCCAGCAGCCTTAGATCCGTCCAAGAGACCCAGTACTTC
CASSLRSVQETQYF
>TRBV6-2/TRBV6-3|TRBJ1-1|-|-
TGTGCCAGCAAACCTGGGGGGGTAGGCACTGAAGCTTTCTTT
CASKPGGVGTEAFF
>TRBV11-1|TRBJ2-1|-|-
TGTGCCAGCAGCTTAGTCGGGTCGGGGCACAATGAGCAGTTCTTC
CASSLVGSGHNEQFF
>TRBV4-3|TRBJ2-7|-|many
TGCGCCAGCAGCCAAGATCCCAGGATTGACGAGCAGTACTTC
CASSQDPRIDEQYF
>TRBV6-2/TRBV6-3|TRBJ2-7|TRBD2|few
TGTGCCAGCAGTCCGGGACTAGCGGGGACCTTTAGCGACGAGCAGTACTTC
CASSPGLAGTFSDEQYF
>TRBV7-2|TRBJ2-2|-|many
TGTGCCAGCAGCAGCGACTCGAACACCGGGGAGCTGTTTTTT
CASSSDSNTGELFF
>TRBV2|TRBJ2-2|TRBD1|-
TGTGCCAGCAGCGTTACCGGGACAGAGAACACCGGGGAGCTGTTTTTT
CASSVTGTENTGELFF
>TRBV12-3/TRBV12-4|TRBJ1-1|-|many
TGTGCCAGCAGTTTATCCAGGGACACTGAAGCTTTCTTT
CASSLSRDTEAFF
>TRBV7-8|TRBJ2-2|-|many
TGTGCCAGCAGCGGAGTAGGCGGCGTGGACGGGGAGCTGTTTTTT
CASSGVGGVDGELFF
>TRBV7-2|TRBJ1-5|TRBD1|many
TGTGCCAGCAGCCTGGGGACAGGGTGGCAGCCCCAGCATTTT
CASSLGTGWQPQHF
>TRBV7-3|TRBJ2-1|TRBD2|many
TGTGCCAGCAGCTTAACCGCGGGGACTAGCGGGGCCTACAATGAGCAGTTCTTC
CASSLTAGTSGAYNEQFF
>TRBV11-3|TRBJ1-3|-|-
TGTGCCAGCAGCCGGGACGGACCGGGAAACACCATATATTTT
CASSRDGPGNTIYF
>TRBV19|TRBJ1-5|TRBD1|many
TGTGCCAGTAGTCCCCGGGACAGGAATCAGCCCCAGCATTTT
CASSPRDRNQPQHF
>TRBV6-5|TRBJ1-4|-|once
TGTGCCAGCAGTTACGGGGGCGAAACTGTTTTT
CASSYGGETVF